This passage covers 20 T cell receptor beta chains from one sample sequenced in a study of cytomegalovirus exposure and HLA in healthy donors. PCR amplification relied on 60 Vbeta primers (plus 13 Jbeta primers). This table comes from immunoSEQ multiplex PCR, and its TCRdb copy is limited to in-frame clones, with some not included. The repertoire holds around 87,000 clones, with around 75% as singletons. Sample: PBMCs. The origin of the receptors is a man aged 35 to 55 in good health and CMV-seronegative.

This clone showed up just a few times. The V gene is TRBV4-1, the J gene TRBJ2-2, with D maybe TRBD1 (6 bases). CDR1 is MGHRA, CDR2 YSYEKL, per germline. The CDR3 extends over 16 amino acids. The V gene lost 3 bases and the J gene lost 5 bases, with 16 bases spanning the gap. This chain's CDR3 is CASSHAVRTATGELFF. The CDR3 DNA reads TGCGCCAGCAGCCACGCAGTACGGACAGCGACCGGGGAGCTGTTTTTT.

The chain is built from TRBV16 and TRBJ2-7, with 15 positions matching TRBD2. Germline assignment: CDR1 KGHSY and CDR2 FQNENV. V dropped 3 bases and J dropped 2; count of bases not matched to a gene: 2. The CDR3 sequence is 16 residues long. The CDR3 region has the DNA TGTGCCAGCAGCCACAGGACTAGCGGGGGGGCCTACGAGCAGTACTTC. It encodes CASSHRTSGGAYEQYF.

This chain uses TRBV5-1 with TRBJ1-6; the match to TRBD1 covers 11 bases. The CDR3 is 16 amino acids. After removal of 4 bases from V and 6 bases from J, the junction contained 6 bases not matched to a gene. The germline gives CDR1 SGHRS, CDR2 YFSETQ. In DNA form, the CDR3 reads TGCGCCAGCAGCCTCCGCGGGACAGGGGGTAATTCACCCCTCCACTTT. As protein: CASSLRGTGGNSPLHF.

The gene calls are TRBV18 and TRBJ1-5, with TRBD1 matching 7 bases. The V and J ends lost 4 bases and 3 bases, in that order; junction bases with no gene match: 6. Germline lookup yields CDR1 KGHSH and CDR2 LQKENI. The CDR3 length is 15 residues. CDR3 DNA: TGTGCCAGCTCACGATCCGGGACAGACAATCAGCCCCAGCATTTT. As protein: CASSRSGTDNQPQHF.

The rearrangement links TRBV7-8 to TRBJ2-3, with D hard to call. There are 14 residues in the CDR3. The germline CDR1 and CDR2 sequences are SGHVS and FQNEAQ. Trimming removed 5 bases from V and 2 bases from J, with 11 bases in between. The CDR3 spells CASSARSYTDTQYF. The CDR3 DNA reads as TGTGCCAGCAGCGCCCGGTCTTACACAGATACGCAGTATTTT.

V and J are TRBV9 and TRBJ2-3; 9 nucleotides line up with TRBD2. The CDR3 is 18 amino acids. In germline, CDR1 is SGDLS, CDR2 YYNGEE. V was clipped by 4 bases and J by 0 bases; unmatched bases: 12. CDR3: CASSTPGSGGSSTDTQYF. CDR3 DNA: TGTGCCAGCAGCACCCCGGGTAGCGGGGGATCTAGCACAGATACGCAGTATTTT. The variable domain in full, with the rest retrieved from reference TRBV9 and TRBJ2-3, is DSGVTQTPKHLITATGQRVTLRCSPRSGDLSVYWYQQSLDQGLQFLIQYYNGEERAKGNILERFSAQQFPDLHSELNLSSLELGDSALYFCASSTPGSGGSSTDTQYFGPGTRLTVL.

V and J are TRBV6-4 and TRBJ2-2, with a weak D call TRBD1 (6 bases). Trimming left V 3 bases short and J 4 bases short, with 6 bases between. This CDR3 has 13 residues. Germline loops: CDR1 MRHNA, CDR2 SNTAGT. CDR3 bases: TGTGCCAGCAGTGAGGGGGCCACCGGGGAGCTGTTTTTT. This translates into CASSEGATGELFF.

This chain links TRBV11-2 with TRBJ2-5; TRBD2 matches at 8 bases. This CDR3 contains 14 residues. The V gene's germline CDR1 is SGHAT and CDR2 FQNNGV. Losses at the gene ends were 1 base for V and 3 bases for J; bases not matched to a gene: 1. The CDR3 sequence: CASSLGTSKETQYF. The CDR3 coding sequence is TGTGCCAGCAGCTTAGGGACTAGCAAAGAGACCCAGTACTTC.

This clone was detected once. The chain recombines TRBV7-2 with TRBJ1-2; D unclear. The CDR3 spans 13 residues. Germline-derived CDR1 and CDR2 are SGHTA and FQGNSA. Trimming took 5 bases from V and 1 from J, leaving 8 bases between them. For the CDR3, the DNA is TGTGCCAGCAGCGTACAAGATAACTATGGCTACACCTTC. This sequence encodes CASSVQDNYGYTF.

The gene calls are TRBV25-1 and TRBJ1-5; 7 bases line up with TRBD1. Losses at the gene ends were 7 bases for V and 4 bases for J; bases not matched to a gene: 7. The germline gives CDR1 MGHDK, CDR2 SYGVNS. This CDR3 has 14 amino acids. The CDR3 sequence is CASTDGGQNQPQHF. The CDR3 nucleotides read TGTGCCAGCACCGATGGGGGACAGAATCAGCCCCAGCATTTT.

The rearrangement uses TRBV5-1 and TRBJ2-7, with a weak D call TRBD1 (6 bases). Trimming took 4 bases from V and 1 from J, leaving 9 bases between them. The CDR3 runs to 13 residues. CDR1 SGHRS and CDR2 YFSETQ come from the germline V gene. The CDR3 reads CASSLGQSYEQYF. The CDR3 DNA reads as TGCGCCAGCAGCCTAGGACAGTCCTACGAGCAGTACTTC.

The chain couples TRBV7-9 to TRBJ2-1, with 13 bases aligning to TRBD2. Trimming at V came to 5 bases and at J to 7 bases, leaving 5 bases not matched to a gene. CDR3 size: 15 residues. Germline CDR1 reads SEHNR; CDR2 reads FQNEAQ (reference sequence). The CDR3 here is CASSTGLAGLNEQFF. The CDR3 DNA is TGTGCCAGCAGCACGGGACTAGCGGGGCTTAATGAGCAGTTCTTC.

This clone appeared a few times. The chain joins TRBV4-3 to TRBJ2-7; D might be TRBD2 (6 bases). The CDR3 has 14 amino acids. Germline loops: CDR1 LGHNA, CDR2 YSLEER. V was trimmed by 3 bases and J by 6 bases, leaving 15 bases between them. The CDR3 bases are TGCGCCAGCAGCCACCTACTGGAGGGTTCCGAGCAGTACTTC. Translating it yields CASSHLLEGSEQYF.

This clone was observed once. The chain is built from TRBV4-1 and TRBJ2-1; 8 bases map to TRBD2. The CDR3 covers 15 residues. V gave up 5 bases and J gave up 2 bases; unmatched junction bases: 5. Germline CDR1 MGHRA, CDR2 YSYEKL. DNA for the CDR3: TGCGCCAGCAGCTTCGGGGGGGAAGCCTACAATGAGCAGTTCTTC. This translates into CASSFGGEAYNEQFF.

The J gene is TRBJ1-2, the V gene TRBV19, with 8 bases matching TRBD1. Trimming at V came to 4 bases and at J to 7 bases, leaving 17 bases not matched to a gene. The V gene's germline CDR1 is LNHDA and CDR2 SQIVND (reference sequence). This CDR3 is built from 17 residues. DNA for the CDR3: TGTGCCAGTAGTAAGCTTGGACAGGGTCCGCAAAGGGGTGGCTACACCTTC. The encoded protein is CASSKLGQGPQRGGYTF.

The CDR3 reads CASSFSIRGFTDTQYF. The CDR3 coding sequence is TGTGCCAGCAGTTTTAGTATCCGGGGGTTCACAGATACGCAGTATTTT. The chain has TRBV28 and TRBJ2-3; D is perhaps TRBD2 (6 bases). CDR1 is MDHEN and CDR2 is SYDVKM in the germline V gene. The length of the CDR3 is 16 residues. The ends were cut back, 3 bases at V and 2 bases at J, with 15 bases in the middle.

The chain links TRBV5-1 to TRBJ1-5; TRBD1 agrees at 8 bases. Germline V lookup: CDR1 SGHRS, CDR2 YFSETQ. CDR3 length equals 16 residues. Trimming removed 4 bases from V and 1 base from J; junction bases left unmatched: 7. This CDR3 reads CASSQGQGGSNQPQHF. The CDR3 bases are TGCGCCAGCAGCCAAGGACAGGGTGGGAGCAATCAGCCCCAGCATTTT.

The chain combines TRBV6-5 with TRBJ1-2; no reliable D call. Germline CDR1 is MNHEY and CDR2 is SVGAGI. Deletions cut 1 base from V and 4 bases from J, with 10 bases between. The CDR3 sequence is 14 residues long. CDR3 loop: CASSYFPGIYGYTF. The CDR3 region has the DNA TGTGCCAGCAGTTACTTTCCCGGGATCTATGGCTACACCTTC.

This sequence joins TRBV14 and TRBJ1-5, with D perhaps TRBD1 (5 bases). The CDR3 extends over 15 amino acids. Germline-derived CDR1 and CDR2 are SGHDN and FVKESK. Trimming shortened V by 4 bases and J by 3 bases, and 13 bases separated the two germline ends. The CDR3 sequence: CASSPGRKANQPQHF. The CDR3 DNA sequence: TGTGCCAGCAGCCCAGGGAGGAAGGCCAATCAGCCCCAGCATTTT.

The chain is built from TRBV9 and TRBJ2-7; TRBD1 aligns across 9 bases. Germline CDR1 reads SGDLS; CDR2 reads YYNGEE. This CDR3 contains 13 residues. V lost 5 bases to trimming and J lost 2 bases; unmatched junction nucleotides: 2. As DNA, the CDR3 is TGTGCCAGCAGTCGGACAGGGGCCTACGAGCAGTACTTC. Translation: CASSRTGAYEQYF.